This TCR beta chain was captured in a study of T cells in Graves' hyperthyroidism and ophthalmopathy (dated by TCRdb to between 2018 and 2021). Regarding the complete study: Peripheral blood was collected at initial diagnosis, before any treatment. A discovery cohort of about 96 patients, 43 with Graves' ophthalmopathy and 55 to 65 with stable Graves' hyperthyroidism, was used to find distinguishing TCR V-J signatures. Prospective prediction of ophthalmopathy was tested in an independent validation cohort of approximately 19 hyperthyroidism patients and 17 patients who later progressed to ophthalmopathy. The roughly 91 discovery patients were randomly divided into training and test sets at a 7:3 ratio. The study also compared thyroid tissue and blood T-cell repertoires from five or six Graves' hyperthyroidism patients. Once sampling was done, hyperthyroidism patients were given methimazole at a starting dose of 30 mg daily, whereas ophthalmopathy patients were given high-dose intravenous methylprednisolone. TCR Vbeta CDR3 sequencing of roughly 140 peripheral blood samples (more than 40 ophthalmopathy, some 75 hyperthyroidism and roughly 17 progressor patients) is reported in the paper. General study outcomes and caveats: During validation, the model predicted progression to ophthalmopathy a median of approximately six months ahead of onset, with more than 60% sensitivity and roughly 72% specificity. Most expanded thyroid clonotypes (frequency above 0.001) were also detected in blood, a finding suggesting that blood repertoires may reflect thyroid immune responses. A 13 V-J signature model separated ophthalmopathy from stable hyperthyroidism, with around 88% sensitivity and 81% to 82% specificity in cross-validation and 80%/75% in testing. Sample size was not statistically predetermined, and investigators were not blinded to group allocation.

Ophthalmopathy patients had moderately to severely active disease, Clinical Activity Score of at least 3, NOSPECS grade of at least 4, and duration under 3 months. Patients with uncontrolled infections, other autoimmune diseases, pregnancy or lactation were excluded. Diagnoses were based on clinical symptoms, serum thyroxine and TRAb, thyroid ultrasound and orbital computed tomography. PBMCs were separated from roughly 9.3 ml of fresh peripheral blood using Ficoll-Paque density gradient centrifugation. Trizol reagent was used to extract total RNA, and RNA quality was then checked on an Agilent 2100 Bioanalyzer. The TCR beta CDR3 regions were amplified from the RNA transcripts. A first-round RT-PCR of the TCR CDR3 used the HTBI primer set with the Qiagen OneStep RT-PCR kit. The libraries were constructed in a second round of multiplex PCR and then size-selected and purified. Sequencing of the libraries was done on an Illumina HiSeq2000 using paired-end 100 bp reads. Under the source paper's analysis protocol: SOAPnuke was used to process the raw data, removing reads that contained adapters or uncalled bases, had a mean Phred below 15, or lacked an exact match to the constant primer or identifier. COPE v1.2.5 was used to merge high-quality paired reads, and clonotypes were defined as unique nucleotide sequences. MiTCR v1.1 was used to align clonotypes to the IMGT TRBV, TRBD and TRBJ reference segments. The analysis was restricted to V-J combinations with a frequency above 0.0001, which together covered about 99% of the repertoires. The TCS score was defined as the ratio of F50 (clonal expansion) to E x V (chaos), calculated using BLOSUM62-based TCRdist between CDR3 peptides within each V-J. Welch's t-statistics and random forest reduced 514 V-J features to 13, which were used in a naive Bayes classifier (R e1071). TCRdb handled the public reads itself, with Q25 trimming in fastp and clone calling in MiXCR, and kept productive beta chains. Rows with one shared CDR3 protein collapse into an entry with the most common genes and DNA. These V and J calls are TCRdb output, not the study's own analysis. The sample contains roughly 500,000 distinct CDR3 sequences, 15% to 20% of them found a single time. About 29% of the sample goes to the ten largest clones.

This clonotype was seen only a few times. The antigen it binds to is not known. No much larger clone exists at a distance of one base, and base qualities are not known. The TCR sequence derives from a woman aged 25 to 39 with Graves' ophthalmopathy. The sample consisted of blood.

At the DNA level, the sequence is TGTGCCATCAGTGAGTCGGGGGGGCCGAGCGGTAGTAGTGAGCAGTTCTTC. Its amino acids are CAISESGGPSGSSEQFF. The sequence is built from TRBV10-3 and TRBJ2-1, with TRBD2 tentatively as D gene (7 bases match). From the cysteine up to the phenylalanine, the CDR3 has a length of 17 residues. The retained sequence is limited to the CDR3, 51 bases, with the frame set at the first base. CDR1 and CDR2 are read off the germline V gene as ENHRY and SYGVKD. Trimming removed 0 bases from V and 9 bases from J, leaving 21 bases between the germline ends.